Shown below are 27 T cell receptor beta chains from a single sample sequenced in a study of T-cell memory formation after mild COVID-19. In TCRdb, the 5' RACE reads were re-called with MiXCR into one record per CDR3 protein. There are 250,000 to 350,000 distinct CDR3 sequences in the sample; around 15% occur only once, and 23% lies in the top ten. Sequencing was performed on PBMCs or a T cell subset sorted from them (not recorded which). These receptors originate from a man younger than 35 who had mild COVID-19 (a few samples of this study predate the infection). Cell type and time point are not known.

This clonotype was observed a few times. The genes are TRBV7-3 and TRBJ2-3; the D is unclear. Germline loops: CDR1 SGHTA, CDR2 FQGTGA. The CDR3 spans 13 residues. Trimming removed 6 bases from V and 2 bases from J, with 9 bases in between. The CDR3 sequence: CASRPENTDTQYF. The CDR3 bases are TGTGCCAGCAGGCCAGAGAACACAGATACGCAGTATTTT.

The V call is TRBV4-1, the J call TRBJ2-2; a possible D gene is TRBD1 (6 bases). The CDR3 covers 17 residues. V was clipped by 2 bases and J by 1 base, with 14 bases between them. CDR1 is MGHRA, CDR2 YSYEKL, per germline. The CDR3 nucleotides are TGCGCCAGCAGCCAACCCTTCGCAGGGGTGAACACCGGGGAGCTGTTTTTT. Protein: CASSQPFAGVNTGELFF.

In its sample, this clonotype was seen once. The chain is built from TRBV12-3 or TRBV12-4 and TRBJ2-7; no clear D gene. The CDR3 extends over 11 amino acids. Trimming took off 6 bases at V and 6 bases at J, with 9 bases between the two ends. The DNA for the CDR3 is TGTGCCAGCAGCTACACTGGCGAGCAGTACTTC. The encoded protein is CASSYTGEQYF.

In its sample, this clonotype was seen a few times. The rearrangement joins TRBV24-1 to TRBJ2-6; D is uncertain. This CDR3 is 13 amino acids long. The ends were cut back, 5 bases at V and 1 base at J, with 2 bases in the middle. Germline CDR1 KGHDR, CDR2 SFDVKD. The CDR3 sequence is CATSVSGANVLTF. The CDR3 DNA follows: TGTGCCACCAGTGTGTCTGGGGCCAACGTCCTGACTTTC.

The table lists this clonotype with a few counts. The chain uses TRBV20-1 and TRBJ2-7; 7 bases match TRBD1. Trimming cost V 7 bases and J 2 bases; bases outside gene matches: 5. Germline loops: CDR1 DFQATT, CDR2 SNEGSKA (reference sequence). The CDR3 is 12 amino acids. Here the CDR3 DNA reads TGCAGTGTCACGACAGGGACCTACGAGCAGTACTTC. Translation: CSVTTGTYEQYF.

The J gene is TRBJ2-2, the V gene TRBV7-2; the D gene could be TRBD1 or TRBD2 (5 bases each). Germline loops: CDR1 SGHTA, CDR2 FQGNSA. This CDR3 has 14 amino acids. Trimming stripped 1 base from V and 6 bases from J, with 9 bases between. CDR3 amino acids: CASSLVGTPGELFF. As DNA, the CDR3 is TGTGCCAGCAGCTTAGTTGGGACCCCCGGGGAGCTGTTTTTT.

This chain joins TRBV28 and TRBJ1-4, with 10 bases fitting TRBD1. Germline CDR1 and CDR2: MDHEN and SYDVKM. The junction had 5 bases not matched to a gene; V was cut back by 7 bases and J by 6 bases. This CDR3 spans 14 amino acids. The DNA for the CDR3 is TGTGCCAGCATCTCCGGGACAGGGGATGAAAAACTGTTTTTT. Translating gives CASISGTGDEKLFF.

The chain uses TRBV9 and TRBJ2-5; 11 bases match TRBD2. The junction had 3 bases not matched to a gene; V was cut back by 0 bases and J by 5 bases. CDR1 SGDLS and CDR2 YYNGEE come from the germline V gene. The CDR3 has 15 residues. Here the CDR3 reads CASSVVSGGAETQYF. Here the CDR3 DNA reads TGTGCCAGCAGCGTAGTTAGCGGGGGGGCCGAGACCCAGTACTTC.

V gene TRBV30 combines with J gene TRBJ1-1; D remains ambiguous. V was clipped by 4 bases and J by 7 bases, with 10 bases between them. The CDR3 sequence is 11 residues long. The germline V gene has CDR1 GTSNPN and CDR2 SVGIG (reference sequence). The CDR3 bases are TGTGCCTGGAACCGGGAGTATGAAGCTTTCTTT. Translation: CAWNREYEAFF. The full variable domain, with the rest looked up from reference TRBV30 and TRBJ1-1, is SQTIHQWPATLVQPVGSPLSLECTVEGTSNPNLYWYRQAAGRGLQLLFYSVGIGQISSEVPQNLSASRPQDRQFILSSKKLLLSDSGFYLCAWNREYEAFFGQGTRLTVV.

This clonotype was seen only a few times. The chain couples TRBV20-1 to TRBJ1-1; D gene unclear. The V and J ends lost 4 bases and 5 bases respectively, with 5 bases between them. CDR3 length: 10 residues. Germline assignment: CDR1 DFQATT and CDR2 SNEGSKA (reference sequence). Here the CDR3 DNA reads TGCAGTGCTACGGTAACTGAAGCTTTCTTT. Translation gives CSATVTEAFF.

The chain has TRBV27 and TRBJ2-7; TRBD1 agrees at 8 bases. V shed 6 bases and J 6 bases; nucleotides not matched to a gene: 13. CDR3 size: 15 residues. CDR1 MNHEY and CDR2 SMNVEV come from the germline V gene (reference sequence). CDR3 region: CASSPDRGRSVEQYF. CDR3 sequence (DNA): TGTGCCAGCAGCCCCGACAGGGGCCGTTCGGTCGAGCAGTACTTC.

Only a few counts were recorded for this clonotype. The CDR3 nucleotides read TGTGCCAGCAGCTTAGAGGGATTGAACTATGGCTACACCTTC. It specifies CASSLEGLNYGYTF. The rearrangement uses TRBV7-8 and TRBJ1-2; D is uncertain. The CDR3 is 14 residues long. Per the germline V gene, CDR1 is SGHVS and CDR2 is FQNEAQ. V was cut by 1 base and J by 2 bases, with 8 bases left in between.

The sample holds a few counts of this clonotype. The chain is built from TRBV10-3 and TRBJ2-7; 14 bases match TRBD2. This CDR3 has 13 residues. V lost 9 bases to trimming and J lost 3 bases; unmatched junction nucleotides: 1. Germline CDR1 reads ENHRY; CDR2 reads SYGVKD. The chain's CDR3 is CAIGTSGGYEQYF. DNA for the CDR3: TGTGCCATAGGGACTAGCGGGGGCTACGAGCAGTACTTC.

This clonotype was observed a few times. The junction does not match germline at one end; this may be a read error. The chain joins TRBV9 to TRBJ2-3, with D maybe TRBD2 (5 bases). Germline V gives CDR1 SGDLS, CDR2 YYNGEE. CDR3 size: 12 residues. The CDR3 DNA sequence: TGTGCCAGCAGCCCAGAGGGTGGCCCCGGTTCCTTT. It specifies CASSPEGGPGSF.

V gene TRBV2 combines with J gene TRBJ1-1; D unclear. The germline V gene encodes CDR1 SNHLY and CDR2 FYNNEI. V was pared by 5 bases and J by 1 base, with 11 bases between. This CDR3 spans 14 amino acids. This chain's CDR3 is CASSRGPANTEAFF. Here the CDR3 DNA reads TGTGCCAGCAGTCGTGGACCGGCGAACACTGAAGCTTTCTTT.

This clonotype came up a few times. CDR3 in DNA: TGTGCCAGCAGCTTGGGGGTATTGGACGAGCAGTACTTC. The encoded protein is CASSLGVLDEQYF. V and J are TRBV7-9 and TRBJ2-7; TRBD1 or TRBD2 may be the D gene (5 bases each). Germline CDR1 and CDR2: SEHNR and FQNEAQ (reference sequence). Trimming removed 3 bases at V and 5 bases at J, with 11 bases between. The CDR3 spans 13 residues.

The CDR3 sequence: CASSALAGGHTDTQYF. The CDR3 DNA follows: TGTGCCAGCAGCGCACTAGCGGGGGGGCACACAGATACGCAGTATTTT. The gene calls are TRBV7-9 and TRBJ2-3; 13 nucleotides line up with TRBD2. Germline V gives CDR1 SEHNR, CDR2 FQNEAQ (reference sequence). J was trimmed by 2 bases and V by 5 bases; bases with no gene match: 4. CDR3 length equals 16 residues.

The chain employs TRBV5-1 and TRBJ1-3; 9 bases align to TRBD1. The CDR3 loop spans 16 amino acids. With 3 bases clipped from V and 0 bases from J, the junction kept 4 bases outside the gene matches. Germline-derived CDR1 and CDR2 are SGHRS and YFSETQ. CDR3: CASSSGTGNSGNTIYF. CDR3 bases: TGCGCCAGCAGCTCTGGGACAGGGAACTCTGGAAACACCATATATTTT.

V usage is TRBV29-1 and J usage is TRBJ2-4, with unresolved D. The CDR3 consists of 14 residues. The germline CDR1 and CDR2 sequences are SQVTM and ANQGSEA. Deletions cut 0 bases from V and 4 bases from J, with 10 bases between. Here the CDR3 reads CSVEDRWAKNIQYF. Written as DNA, the CDR3 is TGCAGCGTTGAAGATAGGTGGGCTAAAAACATTCAGTACTTC.

The genes are TRBV20-1 and TRBJ2-3; D unresolved. Germline CDR1 is DFQATT and CDR2 is SNEGSKA (reference sequence). Trimming took 6 bases from V and 4 from J, leaving 26 bases between them. This CDR3 comprises 17 residues. CDR3: CSALIPQIAGASDTQYF. CDR3 in DNA: TGCAGTGCCTTAATCCCTCAAATAGCCGGAGCCTCAGATACGCAGTATTTT.

This clonotype showed up just a few times. V gene TRBV3-1 combines with J gene TRBJ2-3; D possibly corresponds to TRBD2 (5 bases). The V and J ends lost 1 base and 4 bases respectively, with 9 bases between them. This CDR3 contains 14 residues. Germline CDR1 reads LGHDT; CDR2 reads YNNKEL (reference sequence). CDR3 in DNA: TGTGCCAGCAGCCAAGGAACTAGTGCAGATACGCAGTATTTT. Encoded protein: CASSQGTSADTQYF.

This clonotype was detected only a few times. The rearrangement uses TRBV7-9 and TRBJ1-2; D perhaps matches TRBD1 (6 bases). CDR1 and CDR2 from the germline V gene are SEHNR and FQNEAQ (reference sequence). V lost 1 base, J lost 5 bases, and 11 bases lay in between. The CDR3 spans 14 residues. As DNA, the CDR3 is TGTGCCAGCAGCTTAGTGTCGCAGGGGTATGGCTACACCTTC. Its translation is CASSLVSQGYGYTF.

The CDR3 loop reads CSARVLSYQPQHF. DNA of the CDR3: TGCAGTGCTAGAGTTCTTTCCTATCAGCCCCAGCATTTT. The chain employs TRBV20-1 and TRBJ1-5; D is uncertain. The germline V gene encodes CDR1 DFQATT and CDR2 SNEGSKA (reference sequence). The CDR3 is made up of 13 amino acids. With 1 base removed from V and 5 bases from J, the gap between germline ends came to 9 bases.

This clonotype was seen a few times. The genes are TRBV20-1 and TRBJ2-1, with 9 positions matching TRBD1. With 5 bases clipped from V and 1 base from J, the junction kept 6 bases outside the gene matches. CDR3 length: 15 residues. Germline V gene data show CDR1 as DFQATT and CDR2 as SNEGSKA (reference sequence). The CDR3 protein is CSAPRQGGSYNEQFF. CDR3 nucleotides: TGCAGTGCTCCTCGACAGGGGGGGTCCTACAATGAGCAGTTCTTC.

By share of the sample, this clonotype is large. The chain links TRBV9 to TRBJ2-3; the D gene is possibly TRBD2 (5 bases). CDR3 length: 15 amino acids. V gave up 7 bases and J gave up 3 bases, with 18 bases separating them. Per germline, CDR1 SGDLS and CDR2 YYNGEE. The DNA of the CDR3 is TGTGCCAGCTCCTCCTCGGGTAGCGCGACAGATACGCAGTATTTT. It encodes CASSSSGSATDTQYF. Variable domain in full (rest from reference TRBV9 and TRBJ2-3): DSGVTQTPKHLITATGQRVTLRCSPRSGDLSVYWYQQSLDQGLQFLIQYYNGEERAKGNILERFSAQQFPDLHSELNLSSLELGDSALYFCASSSSGSATDTQYFGPGTRLTVL.

The table lists this clonotype with many counts. The J gene is TRBJ1-1, the V gene TRBV12-3 or TRBV12-4, with 7 bases identical to TRBD1. The trim removed 5 bases at V and 4 bases at J, leaving 4 bases unmatched. This CDR3 spans 13 amino acids. The CDR3 DNA reads as TGTGCCAGCAGTGCGACAGGGACCACTGAAGCTTTCTTT. It is translated as CASSATGTTEAFF.

The chain joins TRBV29-1 to TRBJ1-2, with D perhaps TRBD1 (6 bases). V was cut by 1 base and J by 4 bases, with 13 bases left in between. The CDR3 contains 14 residues. CDR1 SQVTM and CDR2 ANQGSEA come from the germline V gene. CDR3: CSVEGPTGLYGYTF. As DNA, the CDR3 is TGCAGCGTTGAAGGTCCGACAGGCCTCTATGGCTACACCTTC.